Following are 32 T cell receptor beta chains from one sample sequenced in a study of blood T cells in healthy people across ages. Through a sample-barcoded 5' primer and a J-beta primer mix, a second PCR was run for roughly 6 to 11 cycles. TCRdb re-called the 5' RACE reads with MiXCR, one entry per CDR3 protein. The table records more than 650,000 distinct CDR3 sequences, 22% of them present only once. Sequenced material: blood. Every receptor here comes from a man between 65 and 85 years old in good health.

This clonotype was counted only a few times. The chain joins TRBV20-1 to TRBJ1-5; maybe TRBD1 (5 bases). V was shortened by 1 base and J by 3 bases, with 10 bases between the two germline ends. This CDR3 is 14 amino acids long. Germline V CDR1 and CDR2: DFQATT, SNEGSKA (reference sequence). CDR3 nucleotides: TGCAGTGCTAGAGGGGGGACCATCAATCAGCCCCAGCATTTT. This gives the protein CSARGGTINQPQHF.

The CDR3, as DNA: TGTGCCAGCAGCTTAGGCAGCGGGTATAGCAATCAGCCCCAGCATTTT. Translating it yields CASSLGSGYSNQPQHF. The chain recombines TRBV7-2 with TRBJ1-5, with D hard to call. CDR3 size: 16 residues. CDR1 is SGHTA and CDR2 is FQGNSA in the germline V gene. Trimming shortened V by 1 base and J by 0 bases, and 10 bases separated the two germline ends.

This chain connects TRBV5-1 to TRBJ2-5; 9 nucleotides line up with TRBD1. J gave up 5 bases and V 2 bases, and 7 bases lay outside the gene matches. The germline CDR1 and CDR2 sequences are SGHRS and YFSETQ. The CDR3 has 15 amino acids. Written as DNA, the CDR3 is TGCGCCAGCAGCTTCCAACAGGGGGCGAGTGAGACCCAGTACTTC. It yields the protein CASSFQQGASETQYF.

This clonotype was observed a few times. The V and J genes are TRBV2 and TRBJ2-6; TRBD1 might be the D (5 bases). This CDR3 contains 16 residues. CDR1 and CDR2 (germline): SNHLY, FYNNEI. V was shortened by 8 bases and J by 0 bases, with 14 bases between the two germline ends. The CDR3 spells CASSPDTSSGANVLTF. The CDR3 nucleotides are TGTGCCAGCTCCCCGGACACCAGCTCTGGGGCCAACGTCCTGACTTTC.

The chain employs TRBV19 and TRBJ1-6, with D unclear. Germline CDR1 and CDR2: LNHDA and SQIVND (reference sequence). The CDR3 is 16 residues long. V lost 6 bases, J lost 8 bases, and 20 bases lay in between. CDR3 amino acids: CASSPRAPRGDSPLHF. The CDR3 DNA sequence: TGTGCCAGTAGCCCCCGGGCCCCCCGTGGCGATTCACCCCTCCACTTT.

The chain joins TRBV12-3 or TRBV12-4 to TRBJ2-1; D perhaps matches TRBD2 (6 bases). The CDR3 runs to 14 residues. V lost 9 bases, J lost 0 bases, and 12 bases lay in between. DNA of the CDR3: TGTGCCAGTCAAGGAGGGAGCTCCTACAATGAGCAGTTCTTC. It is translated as CASQGGSSYNEQFF.

CDR3 nucleotides: TGTGCCAGCAGCTTCCAGACGCACGAGCAGTACTTC. It is translated as CASSFQTHEQYF. This chain connects TRBV7-8 to TRBJ2-7; no firm D call. Germline V gene sequence: CDR1 SGHVS, CDR2 FQNEAQ. With 3 bases removed from V and 5 bases from J, the gap between germline ends came to 8 bases. The CDR3 loop spans 12 amino acids.

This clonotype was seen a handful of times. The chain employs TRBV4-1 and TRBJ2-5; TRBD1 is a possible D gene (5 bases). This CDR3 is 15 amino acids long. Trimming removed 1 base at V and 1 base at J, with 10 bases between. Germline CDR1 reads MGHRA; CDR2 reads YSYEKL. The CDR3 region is CASSQGQGPQETQYF. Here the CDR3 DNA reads TGCGCCAGCAGCCAAGGGCAGGGCCCCCAAGAGACCCAGTACTTC.

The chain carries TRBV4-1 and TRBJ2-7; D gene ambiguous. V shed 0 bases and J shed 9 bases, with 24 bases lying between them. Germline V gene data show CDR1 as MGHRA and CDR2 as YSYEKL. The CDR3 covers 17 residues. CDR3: CASSQDPRIPDRTGQYF. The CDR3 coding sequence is TGCGCCAGCAGCCAAGATCCACGGATCCCAGACCGGACGGGGCAGTACTTC.

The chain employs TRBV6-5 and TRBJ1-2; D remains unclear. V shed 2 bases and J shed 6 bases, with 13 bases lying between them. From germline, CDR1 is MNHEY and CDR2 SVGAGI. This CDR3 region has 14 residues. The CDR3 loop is CASSYRRQEDGYTF. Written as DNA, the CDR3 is TGTGCCAGCAGTTACAGACGGCAGGAGGATGGCTACACCTTC.

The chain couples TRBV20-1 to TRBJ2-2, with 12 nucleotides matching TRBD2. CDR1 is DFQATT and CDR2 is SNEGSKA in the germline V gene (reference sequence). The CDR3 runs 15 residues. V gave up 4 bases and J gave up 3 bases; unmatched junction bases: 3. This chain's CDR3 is CSAITSGRYTGELFF. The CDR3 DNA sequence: TGCAGTGCTATAACTAGCGGGAGGTACACCGGGGAGCTGTTTTTT.

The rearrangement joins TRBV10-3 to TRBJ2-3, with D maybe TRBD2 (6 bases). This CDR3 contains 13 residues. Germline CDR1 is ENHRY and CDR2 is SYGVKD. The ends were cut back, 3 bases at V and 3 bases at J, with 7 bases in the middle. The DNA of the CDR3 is TGTGCCATCAGTGAACTAGCAACAGATACGCAGTATTTT. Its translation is CAISELATDTQYF.

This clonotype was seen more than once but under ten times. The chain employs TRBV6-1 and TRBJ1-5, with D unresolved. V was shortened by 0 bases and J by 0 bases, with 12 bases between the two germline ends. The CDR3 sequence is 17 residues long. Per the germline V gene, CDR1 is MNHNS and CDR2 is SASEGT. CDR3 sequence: CASSEAMISASNQPQHF. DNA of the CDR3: TGTGCCAGCAGTGAAGCCATGATATCGGCTAGCAATCAGCCCCAGCATTTT.

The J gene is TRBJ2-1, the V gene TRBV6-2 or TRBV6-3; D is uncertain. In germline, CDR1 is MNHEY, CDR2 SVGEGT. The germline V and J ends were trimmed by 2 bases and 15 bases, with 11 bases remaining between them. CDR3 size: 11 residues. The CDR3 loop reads CASSYVGRPFF. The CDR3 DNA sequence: TGTGCCAGCAGTTACGTGGGCAGACCGTTCTTC.

The CDR3 region has the DNA TGTGCCAGCAGCCTAGGTGCAGGGGCTTATGAAAAACTGTTTTTT. Translation gives CASSLGAGAYEKLFF. V is TRBV7-2 and J is TRBJ1-4, with D possibly TRBD1 on 6 matching bases. Deletions cut 5 bases from V and 6 bases from J, with 16 bases between. CDR1 is SGHTA, CDR2 FQGNSA, per germline. CDR3 size: 15 residues.

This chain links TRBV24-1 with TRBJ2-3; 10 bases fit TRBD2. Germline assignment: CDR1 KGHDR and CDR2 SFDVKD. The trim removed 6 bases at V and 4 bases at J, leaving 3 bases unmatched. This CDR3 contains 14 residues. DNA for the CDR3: TGTGCCACCAGTAGCGGGAGGGCCCCAGATACGCAGTATTTT. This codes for CATSSGRAPDTQYF.

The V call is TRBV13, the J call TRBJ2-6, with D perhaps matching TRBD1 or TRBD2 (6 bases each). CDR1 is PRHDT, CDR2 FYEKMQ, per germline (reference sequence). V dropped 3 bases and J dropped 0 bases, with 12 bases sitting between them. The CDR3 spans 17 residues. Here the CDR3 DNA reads TGTGCCAGCAGCTTGGGGGGCAGGAGCTCTGGGGCCAACGTCCTGACTTTC. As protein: CASSLGGRSSGANVLTF.

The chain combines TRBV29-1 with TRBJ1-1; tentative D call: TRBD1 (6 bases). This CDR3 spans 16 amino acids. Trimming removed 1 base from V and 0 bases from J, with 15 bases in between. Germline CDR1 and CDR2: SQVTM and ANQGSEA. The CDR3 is CSVEGGTFHMNTEAFF. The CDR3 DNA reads TGCAGCGTTGAAGGGGGGACATTCCATATGAACACTGAAGCTTTCTTT.

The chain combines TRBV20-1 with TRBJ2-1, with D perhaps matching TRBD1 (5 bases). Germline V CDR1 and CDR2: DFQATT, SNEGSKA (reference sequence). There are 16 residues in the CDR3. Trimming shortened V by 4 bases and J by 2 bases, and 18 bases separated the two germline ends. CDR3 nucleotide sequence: TGCAGTGCTAAGGGGTTTAGGTCCGTAGCCTACAATGAGCAGTTCTTC. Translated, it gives CSAKGFRSVAYNEQFF.

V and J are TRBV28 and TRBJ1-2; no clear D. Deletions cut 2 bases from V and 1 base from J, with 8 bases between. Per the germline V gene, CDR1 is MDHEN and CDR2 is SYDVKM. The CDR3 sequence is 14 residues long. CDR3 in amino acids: CASSLSGNNYGYTF. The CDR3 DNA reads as TGTGCCAGCAGTTTAAGTGGGAATAACTATGGCTACACCTTC.

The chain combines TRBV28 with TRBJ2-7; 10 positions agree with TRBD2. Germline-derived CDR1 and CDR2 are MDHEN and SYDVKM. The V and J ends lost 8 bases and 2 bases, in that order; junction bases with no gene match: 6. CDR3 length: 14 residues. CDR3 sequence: CASGSSGRAYEQYF. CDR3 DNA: TGTGCCAGCGGATCTAGCGGGAGAGCCTACGAGCAGTACTTC. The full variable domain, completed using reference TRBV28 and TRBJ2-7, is DVKVTQSSRYLVKRTGEKVFLECVQDMDHENMFWYRQDPGLGLRLIYFSYDVKMKEKGDIPEGYSVSREKKERFSLILESASTNQTSMYLCASGSSGRAYEQYFGPGTRLTVT.

In nucleotides, the CDR3 is TGTGCCAGCAATCCGGGACGGATGAACACTGAAGCTTTCTTT. It translates to CASNPGRMNTEAFF. The chain is built from TRBV6-5 and TRBJ1-1; tentatively, D is TRBD1 (5 bases). V lost 7 bases to trimming and J lost 0 bases, with 12 bases between them. In germline, CDR1 is MNHEY, CDR2 SVGAGI. The CDR3 spans 14 residues.

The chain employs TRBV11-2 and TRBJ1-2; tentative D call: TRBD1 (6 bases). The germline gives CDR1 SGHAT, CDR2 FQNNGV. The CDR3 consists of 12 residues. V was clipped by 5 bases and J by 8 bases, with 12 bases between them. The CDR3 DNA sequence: TGTGCCAGCAGCGAACAGGGATTCGGCTACACCTTC. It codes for CASSEQGFGYTF.

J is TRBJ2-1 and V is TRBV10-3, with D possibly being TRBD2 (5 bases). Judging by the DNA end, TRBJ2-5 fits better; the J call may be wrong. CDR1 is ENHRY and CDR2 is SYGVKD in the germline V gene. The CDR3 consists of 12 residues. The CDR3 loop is CAIAGPSETQYF. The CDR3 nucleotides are TGTGCCATCGCGGGTCCCTCTGAGACCCAGTACTTC.

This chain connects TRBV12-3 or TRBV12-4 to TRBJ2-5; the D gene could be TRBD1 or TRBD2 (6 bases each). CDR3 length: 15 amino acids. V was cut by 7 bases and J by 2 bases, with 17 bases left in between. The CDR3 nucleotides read TGTGCCAGCAAATCATGGGGGGCTCCTCAAGAGACCCAGTACTTC. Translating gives CASKSWGAPQETQYF.

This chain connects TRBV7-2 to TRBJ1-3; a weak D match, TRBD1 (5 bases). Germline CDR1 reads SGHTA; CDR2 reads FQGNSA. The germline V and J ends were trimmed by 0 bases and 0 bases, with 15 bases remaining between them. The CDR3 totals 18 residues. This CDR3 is CASSLAPAGTGSGNTIYF. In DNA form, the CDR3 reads TGTGCCAGCAGCTTAGCTCCTGCCGGGACGGGCTCTGGAAACACCATATATTTT.

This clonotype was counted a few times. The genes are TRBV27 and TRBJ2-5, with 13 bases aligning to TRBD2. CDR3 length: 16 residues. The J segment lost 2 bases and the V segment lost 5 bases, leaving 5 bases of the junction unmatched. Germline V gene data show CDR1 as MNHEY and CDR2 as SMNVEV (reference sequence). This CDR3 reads CASSAGLAGSQETQYF. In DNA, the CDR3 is TGTGCCAGCAGTGCGGGACTAGCGGGGAGTCAAGAGACCCAGTACTTC.

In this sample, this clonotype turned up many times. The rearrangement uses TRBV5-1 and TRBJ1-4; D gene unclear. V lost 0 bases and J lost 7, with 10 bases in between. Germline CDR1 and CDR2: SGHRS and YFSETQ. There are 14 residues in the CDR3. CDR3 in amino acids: CASSLGISGEKLFF. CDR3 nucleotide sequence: TGCGCCAGCAGCTTGGGTATCTCGGGTGAAAAACTGTTTTTT.

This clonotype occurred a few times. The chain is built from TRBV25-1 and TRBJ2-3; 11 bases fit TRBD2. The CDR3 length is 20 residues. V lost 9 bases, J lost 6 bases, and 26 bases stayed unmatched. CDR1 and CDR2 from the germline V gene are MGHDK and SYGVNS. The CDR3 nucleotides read TGTGCCAGTACCCTCCCCTCTACCTCCCCTCTAGCGGGAGGCCCGGATACGCAGTATTTT. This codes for CASTLPSTSPLAGGPDTQYF. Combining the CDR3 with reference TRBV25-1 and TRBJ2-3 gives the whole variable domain EADIYQTPRYLVIGTGKKITLECSQTMGHDKMYWYQQDPGMELHLIHYSYGVNSTEKGDLSSESTVSRIRTEHFPLTLESARPSHTSQYLCASTLPSTSPLAGGPDTQYFGPGTRLTVL.

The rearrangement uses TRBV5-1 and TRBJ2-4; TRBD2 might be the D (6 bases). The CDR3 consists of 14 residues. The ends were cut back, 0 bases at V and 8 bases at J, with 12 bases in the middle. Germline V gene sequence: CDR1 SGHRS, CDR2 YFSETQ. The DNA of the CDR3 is TGCGCCAGCAGCTTGGCGGGGGAGTGGGACATTCAGTACTTC. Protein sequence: CASSLAGEWDIQYF.

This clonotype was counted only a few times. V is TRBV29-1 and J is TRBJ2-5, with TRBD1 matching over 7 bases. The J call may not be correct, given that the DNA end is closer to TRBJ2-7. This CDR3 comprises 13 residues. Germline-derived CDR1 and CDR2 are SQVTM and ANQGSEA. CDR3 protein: CSVIKTGAGEQYF. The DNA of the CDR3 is TGCAGCGTCATTAAAACAGGGGCGGGCGAGCAGTACTTC.

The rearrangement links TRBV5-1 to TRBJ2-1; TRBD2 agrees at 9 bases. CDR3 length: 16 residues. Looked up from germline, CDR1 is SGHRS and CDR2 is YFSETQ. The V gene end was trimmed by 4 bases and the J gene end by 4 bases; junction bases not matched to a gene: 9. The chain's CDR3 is CASSQGSGSGYNEQFF. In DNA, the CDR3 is TGCGCCAGCAGCCAGGGTAGCGGGAGCGGATACAATGAGCAGTTCTTC.